This TCR beta chain was found in a study of regulatory T cells in long-lasting Graves disease. The authors built TCR beta libraries using iRepertoire HTBI primers and Arm-PCR of CDR3 regions. TCRdb reprocessed the multiplex PCR reads via MiXCR and lists one record per CDR3 protein. The profile shows some 500,000 distinct CDR3 sequences, 15% to 20% of them singletons. The time point here: newly diagnosed GD, antithyroid drugs for less than 3 months. Generation of the TCR library employed RNA extracted from PBMCs. Concerning this clonotype: One junction end does not reproduce the germline sequence, and a read error may be involved.

This CDR3 contains 13 residues. In germline, CDR1 is KGHSH, CDR2 LQKENI. A further study also used this sample, focusing on T cells in Graves' hyperthyroidism and ophthalmopathy.

The source of this sequence is a woman aged 40-65 years with Graves disease. The sample consisted of peripheral blood mononuclear cells (PBMCs), taken at new diagnosis, from a patient treated with antithyroid drugs. The rearrangement links TRBV18 to TRBJ1-1; D uncertain. The CDR3, as DNA: TGCGCCAGCAGTGTAAACACCAACACTGAAGCTTTCTTT. It specifies CASSVNTNTEAFF.